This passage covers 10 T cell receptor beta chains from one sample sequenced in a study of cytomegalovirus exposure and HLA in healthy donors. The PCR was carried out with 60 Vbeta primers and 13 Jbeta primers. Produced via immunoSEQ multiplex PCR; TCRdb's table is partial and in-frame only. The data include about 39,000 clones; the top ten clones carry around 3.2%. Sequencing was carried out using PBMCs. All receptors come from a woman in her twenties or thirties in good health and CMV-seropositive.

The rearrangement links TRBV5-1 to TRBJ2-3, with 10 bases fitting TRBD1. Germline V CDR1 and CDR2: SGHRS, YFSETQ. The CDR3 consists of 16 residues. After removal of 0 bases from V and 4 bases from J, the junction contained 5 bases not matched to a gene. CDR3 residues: CASSLGGTGASDTQYF. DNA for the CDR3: TGCGCCAGCAGCTTGGGCGGGACAGGGGCATCAGATACGCAGTATTTT.

CDR3 loop: CAWTATNDSPLHF. CDR3 bases: TGTGCCTGGACCGCTACTAATGATTCACCCCTCCACTTT. The rearrangement joins TRBV30 to TRBJ1-6; the D is unclear. There are 13 residues in the CDR3. V lost 4 bases, J lost 8 bases, and 12 bases lay in between. CDR1 is GTSNPN and CDR2 is SVGIG in the germline V gene (reference sequence).

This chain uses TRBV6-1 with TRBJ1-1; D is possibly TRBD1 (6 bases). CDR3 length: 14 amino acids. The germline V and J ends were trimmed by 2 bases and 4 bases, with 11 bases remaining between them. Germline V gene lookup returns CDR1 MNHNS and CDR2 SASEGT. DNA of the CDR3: TGTGCCAGCAGTGAACTGGACAGTGGCACTGAAGCTTTCTTT. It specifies CASSELDSGTEAFF.

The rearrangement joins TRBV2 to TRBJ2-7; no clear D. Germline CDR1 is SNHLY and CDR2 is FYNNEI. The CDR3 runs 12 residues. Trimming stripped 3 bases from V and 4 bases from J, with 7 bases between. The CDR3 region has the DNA TGTGCCAGCAGTGATAGAGGATACGAGCAGTACTTC. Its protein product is CASSDRGYEQYF. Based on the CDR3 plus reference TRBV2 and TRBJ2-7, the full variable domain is EPEVTQTPSHQVTQMGQEVILRCVPISNHLYFYWYRQILGQKVEFLVSFYNNEISEKSEIFDDQFSVERPDGSNFTLKIRSTKLEDSAMYFCASSDRGYEQYFGPGTRLTVT.

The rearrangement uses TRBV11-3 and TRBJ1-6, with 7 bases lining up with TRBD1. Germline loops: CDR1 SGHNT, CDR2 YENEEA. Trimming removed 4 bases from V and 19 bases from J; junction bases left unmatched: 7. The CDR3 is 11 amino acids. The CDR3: CASSSRDRVHF. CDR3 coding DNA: TGTGCCAGCAGCTCCCGGGACAGAGTACACTTT. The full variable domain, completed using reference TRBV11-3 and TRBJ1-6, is EAGVVQSPRYKIIEKKQPVAFWCNPISGHNTLYWYLQNLGQGPELLIRYENEEAVDDSQLPKDRFSAERLKGVDSTLKIQPAELGDSAVYLCASSSRDRVHFGNGTRLTVT.

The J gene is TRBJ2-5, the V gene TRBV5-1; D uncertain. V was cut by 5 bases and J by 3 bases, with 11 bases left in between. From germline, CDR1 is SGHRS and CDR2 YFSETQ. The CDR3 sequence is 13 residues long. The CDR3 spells CASSQGTEETQYF. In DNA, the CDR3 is TGCGCCAGCAGTCAAGGCACAGAAGAGACCCAGTACTTC.

The CDR3 nucleotides are TGTGCCAGCAGTTATCGGACTGAAGTGAGTGGCTACACCTTC. Its protein is CASSYRTEVSGYTF. J is TRBJ1-2 and V is TRBV6-5; D unclear. Germline CDR1 MNHEY, CDR2 SVGAGI. Trimming removed 3 bases at V and 7 bases at J, with 15 bases between. CDR3 size: 14 residues.

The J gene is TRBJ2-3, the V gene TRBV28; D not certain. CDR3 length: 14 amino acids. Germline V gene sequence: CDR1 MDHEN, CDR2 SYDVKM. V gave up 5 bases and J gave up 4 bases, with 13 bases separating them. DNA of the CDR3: TGTGCCAGCAGTCCCGTTATAGATCCAGATACGCAGTATTTT. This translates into CASSPVIDPDTQYF.

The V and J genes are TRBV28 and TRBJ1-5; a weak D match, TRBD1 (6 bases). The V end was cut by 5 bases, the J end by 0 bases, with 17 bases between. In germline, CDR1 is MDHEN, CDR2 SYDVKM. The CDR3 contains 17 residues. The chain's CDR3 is CASSLAGDTDSNQPQHF. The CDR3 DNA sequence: TGTGCCAGCAGTCTAGCCGGGGACACCGATAGCAATCAGCCCCAGCATTTT.

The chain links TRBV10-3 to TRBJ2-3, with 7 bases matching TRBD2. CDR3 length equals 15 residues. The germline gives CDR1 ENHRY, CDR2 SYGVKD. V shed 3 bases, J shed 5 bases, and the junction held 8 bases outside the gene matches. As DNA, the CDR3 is TGTGCCATCAGTGACCCTGCGGGGGTCAAAGATACGCAGTATTTT. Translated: CAISDPAGVKDTQYF.